This T cell receptor beta chain was recovered during a study of CXCR3-negative and CXCR3-positive naive CD8 T cells. General observations from the study: Both naive subsets showed comparably high diversity, and memory CD8+ cells showed much lower diversity. TRBV-TRBJ usage was alike in naive CXCR3-negative and CXCR3-positive cells but differed in memory cells.

CDR3 size: 15 residues. The germline V gene encodes CDR1 SGHRS and CDR2 YFSETQ. Researchers prepared the TRB cDNA libraries using 5' RACE with UMI labels. Reanalyzing the 5' RACE reads, TCRdb keeps one entry per CDR3 protein, without DNA. Its table lists around 48,000 distinct CDR3 sequences. Concerning this clonotype: What it binds is not known.

The sequencing input was memory CD8+ T cells from blood. The clonotype originates from a human donor in good health. Some clones in this sample may be carry-over from other donors' samples. This rearrangement joins TRBV5-1 to TRBJ1-2; TCRdb outputs TRBD1, but without DNA this stays unchecked. CDR3 sequence: CASSFLRDREEGYTF.